These 15 T cell receptor beta chains originate from one sample sequenced in a study of T cells in tumors after PD-1 blockade. The method was immunoSEQ multiplex PCR; TCRdb's version includes in-frame clones alone and lacks a portion of them. The sample consists of 55,000 to 65,000 clones, around four fifths of them appearing once. The starting material was PBMCs, obtained before anti-PD-1 treatment. Every receptor here comes from a human donor with basal cell carcinoma.

This sequence joins TRBV4-1 and TRBJ1-5; tentatively, D is TRBD1 (6 bases). CDR1 is MGHRA and CDR2 is YSYEKL in the germline V gene. The V end lost 4 bases, the J end lost 6 bases, and 13 bases lay between the germline ends. CDR3 length: 14 residues. CDR3 sequence: CASSPTGDFQPQHF. The CDR3 DNA follows: TGCGCCAGCAGCCCGACAGGTGACTTTCAGCCCCAGCATTTT.

The chain recombines TRBV10-3 with TRBJ1-5, with no clear D. CDR3 length: 14 amino acids. The germline CDR1 and CDR2 sequences are ENHRY and SYGVKD. Trimming took 5 bases from V and 1 from J, leaving 9 bases between them. As DNA, the CDR3 is TGTGCCATCAGTCAGGAGATGAGCAATCAGCCCCAGCATTTT. This codes for CAISQEMSNQPQHF.

CDR3 bases: TGTGCCAGCAGTTTAGGGGGGGCGAACCAGCCCCAGCATTTT. Its protein product is CASSLGGANQPQHF. The chain links TRBV28 to TRBJ1-5; possibly TRBD1 for D (6 bases). This CDR3 has 14 amino acids. The ends were cut back, 2 bases at V and 7 bases at J, with 12 bases in the middle. Germline V gene lookup returns CDR1 MDHEN and CDR2 SYDVKM. Variable domain in full (rest from reference TRBV28 and TRBJ1-5): DVKVTQSSRYLVKRTGEKVFLECVQDMDHENMFWYRQDPGLGLRLIYFSYDVKMKEKGDIPEGYSVSREKKERFSLILESASTNQTSMYLCASSLGGANQPQHFGDGTRLSIL.

The chain joins TRBV3-1 (or the pseudogene TRBV3-2) to TRBJ2-1; 10 nucleotides line up with TRBD1. With 4 bases clipped from V and 7 bases from J, the junction kept 4 bases outside the gene matches. The CDR3 is 14 amino acids. Germline CDR1 is LGHDT and CDR2 is YNNKEL (reference sequence). CDR3 DNA sequence: TGTGCCAGCAGCCTATGGACAGGGGGAAATGAGCAGTTCTTC. Amino acids: CASSLWTGGNEQFF.

The rearrangement links TRBV24-1 to TRBJ2-1, with D perhaps matching TRBD1 or TRBD2 (6 bases each). Germline V gene lookup returns CDR1 KGHDR and CDR2 SFDVKD. This CDR3 region has 15 residues. The V and J ends lost 3 bases and 4 bases respectively, with 12 bases between them. The CDR3 region is CATSDGGLLYNEQFF. Here the CDR3 DNA reads TGTGCCACCAGTGATGGGGGGCTACTATACAATGAGCAGTTCTTC.

The chain couples TRBV29-1 to TRBJ1-2; 8 bases are shared with TRBD1. This CDR3 has 12 amino acids. Germline values: CDR1 SQVTM, CDR2 ANQGSEA. With V trimmed by 6 bases and J by 7 bases, 7 bases remained unmatched. Here the CDR3 reads CSVNGQGGGYTF. The CDR3 DNA follows: TGCAGCGTGAACGGACAGGGAGGTGGCTACACCTTC.

This clone has just a few counts. The gene calls are TRBV19 and TRBJ1-3; D remains ambiguous. V lost 10 bases, J lost 0 bases, and 4 bases lay in between. The CDR3 is 11 amino acids. The germline V gene encodes CDR1 LNHDA and CDR2 SQIVND (reference sequence). The CDR3 reads CATHSGNTIYF. The CDR3 DNA reads as TGTGCCACTCACTCTGGAAACACCATATATTTT.

This clone was observed once. The V gene is TRBV4-1, the J gene TRBJ1-5, with TRBD1 matching over 7 bases. The CDR3 is made up of 15 amino acids. Germline CDR1 and CDR2: MGHRA and YSYEKL. The V gene end was trimmed by 4 bases and the J gene end by 7 bases; junction bases not matched to a gene: 10. CDR3 in amino acids: CASSPPDRVGQPQHF. CDR3 DNA sequence: TGCGCCAGCAGCCCCCCAGACAGGGTGGGCCAGCCCCAGCATTTT.

V gene TRBV19 combines with J gene TRBJ1-5, with D possibly being TRBD1 (5 bases). The germline CDR1 and CDR2 sequences are LNHDA and SQIVND (reference sequence). The length of the CDR3 is 15 residues. Trimming cost V 1 base and J 5 bases, with 12 bases left between them. The DNA of the CDR3 is TGTGCCAGTAGTATAGCGCAGGGTCAGCATCAGCCCCAGCATTTT. As protein: CASSIAQGQHQPQHF. Looking up the rest from reference TRBV19 and TRBJ1-5 gives the full variable domain: DGGITQSPKYLFRKEGQNVTLSCEQNLNHDAMYWYRQDPGQGLRLIYYSQIVNDFQKGDIAEGYSVSREKKESFPLTVTSAQKNPTAFYLCASSIAQGQHQPQHFGDGTRLSIL.

The V call is TRBV7-3, the J call TRBJ2-2; D may be TRBD2 (5 bases). Germline V gene sequence: CDR1 SGHTA, CDR2 FQGTGA. CDR3 length: 16 amino acids. V lost 1 base to trimming and J lost 3 bases, with 12 bases between them. The CDR3 sequence is CASSLSRLGDTGELFF. The DNA for the CDR3 is TGTGCCAGCAGCTTAAGTCGGCTCGGGGACACCGGGGAGCTGTTTTTT.

The chain uses TRBV7-2 and TRBJ2-7; D uncertain. V lost 1 base and J lost 4, with 8 bases in between. The CDR3 spans 13 residues. The V gene's germline CDR1 is SGHTA and CDR2 FQGNSA. The CDR3 nucleotides read TGTGCCAGCAGCTTAGACCCGACTTACGAGCAGTACTTC. Translated: CASSLDPTYEQYF.

The chain couples TRBV2 to TRBJ1-4; 9 bases line up with TRBD1. V dropped 6 bases and J dropped 0; count of bases not matched to a gene: 8. This CDR3 region has 17 residues. Germline assignment: CDR1 SNHLY and CDR2 FYNNEI. The CDR3: CASRTGGAQATNEKLFF. CDR3 DNA: TGTGCCAGCAGAACAGGGGGCGCACAGGCAACTAATGAAAAACTGTTTTTT.

The chain recombines TRBV15 with TRBJ1-4; D unclear. Germline CDR1 and CDR2: LNHNV and YYDKDF (reference sequence). The CDR3 is 15 amino acids. Trimming pared 1 base from V and 1 base from J, leaving 7 bases between. Here the CDR3 DNA reads TGTGCCACCAGCAGAGCGAGATTAACTAATGAAAAACTGTTTTTT. Its translation: CATSRARLTNEKLFF.

This clone occurred a few times. This rearrangement joins TRBV5-1 to TRBJ2-5; tentatively, D is TRBD2 (6 bases). Germline values: CDR1 SGHRS, CDR2 YFSETQ. V was trimmed by 4 bases and J by 0 bases, leaving 10 bases between them. The CDR3 consists of 14 residues. As DNA, the CDR3 is TGCGCCAGCAGCCCGGGACTGGACCAAGAGACCCAGTACTTC. It encodes CASSPGLDQETQYF.

The chain uses TRBV9 and TRBJ1-2; tentative D call: TRBD1 (5 bases). Germline values: CDR1 SGDLS, CDR2 YYNGEE. With 3 bases removed from V and 8 bases from J, the gap between germline ends came to 20 bases. CDR3 length: 15 residues. The CDR3 spells CASSGDLWGADGYTF. The CDR3 DNA reads TGTGCCAGCAGCGGCGATTTATGGGGCGCGGACGGCTACACCTTC.